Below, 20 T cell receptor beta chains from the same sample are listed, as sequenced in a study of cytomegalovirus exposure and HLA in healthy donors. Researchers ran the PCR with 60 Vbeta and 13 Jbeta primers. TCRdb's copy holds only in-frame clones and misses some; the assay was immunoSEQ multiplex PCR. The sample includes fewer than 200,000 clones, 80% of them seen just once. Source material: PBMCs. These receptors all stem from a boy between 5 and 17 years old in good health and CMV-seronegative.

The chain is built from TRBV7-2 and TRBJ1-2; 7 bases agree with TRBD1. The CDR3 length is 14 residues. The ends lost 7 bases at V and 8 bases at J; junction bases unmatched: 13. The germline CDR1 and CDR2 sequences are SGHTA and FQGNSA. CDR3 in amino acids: CASNLHQGTEGYTF. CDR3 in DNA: TGTGCCAGCAACCTACATCAGGGGACAGAGGGCTACACCTTC.

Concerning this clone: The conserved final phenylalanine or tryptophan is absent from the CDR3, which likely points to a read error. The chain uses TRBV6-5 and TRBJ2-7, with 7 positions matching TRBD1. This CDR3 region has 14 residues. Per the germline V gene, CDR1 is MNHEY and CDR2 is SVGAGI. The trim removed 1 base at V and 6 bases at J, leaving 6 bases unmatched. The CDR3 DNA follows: TGTGCCAGCAGTTACTTAGCAAACAGGGGCGAGCAGTACCTC. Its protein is CASSYLANRGEQYL.

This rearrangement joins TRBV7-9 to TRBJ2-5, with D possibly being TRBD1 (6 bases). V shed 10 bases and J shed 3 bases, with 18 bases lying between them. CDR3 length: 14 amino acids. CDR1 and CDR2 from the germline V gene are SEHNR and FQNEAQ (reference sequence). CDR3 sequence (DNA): TGTGCCACCTCGGGACAAGGCTGGAAAGAGACCCAGTACTTC. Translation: CATSGQGWKETQYF.

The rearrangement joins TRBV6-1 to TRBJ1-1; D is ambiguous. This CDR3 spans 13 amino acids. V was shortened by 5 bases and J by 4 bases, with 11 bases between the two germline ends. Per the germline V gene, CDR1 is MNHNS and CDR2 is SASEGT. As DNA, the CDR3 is TGTGCCAGCAGTTTCTCCTACGGCACTGAAGCTTTCTTT. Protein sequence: CASSFSYGTEAFF.

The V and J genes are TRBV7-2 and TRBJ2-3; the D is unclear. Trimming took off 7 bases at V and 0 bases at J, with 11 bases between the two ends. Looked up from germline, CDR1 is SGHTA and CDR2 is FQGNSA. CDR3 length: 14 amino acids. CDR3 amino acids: CASNQAPSTDTQYF. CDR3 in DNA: TGTGCCAGCAATCAAGCGCCGAGCACAGATACGCAGTATTTT.

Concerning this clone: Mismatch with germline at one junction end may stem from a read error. The CDR3 reads CAISPPGVPTTEAFF. In DNA, the CDR3 is TGTGCCATCAGTCCCCCCGGGGTGCCAACTACTGAAGCTTTCTTT. The rearrangement links TRBV27 to TRBJ1-1; no reliable D call. The V gene's germline CDR1 is MNHEY and CDR2 SMNVEV (reference sequence). This CDR3 spans 15 amino acids.

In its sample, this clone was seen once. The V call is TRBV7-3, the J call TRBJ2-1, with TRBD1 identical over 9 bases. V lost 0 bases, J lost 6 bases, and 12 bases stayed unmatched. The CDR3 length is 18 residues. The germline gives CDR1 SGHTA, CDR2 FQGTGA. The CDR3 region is CASSLTGTGYTPRNEQFF. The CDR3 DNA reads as TGTGCCAGCAGCTTAACTGGGACAGGGTATACCCCCCGCAATGAGCAGTTCTTC.

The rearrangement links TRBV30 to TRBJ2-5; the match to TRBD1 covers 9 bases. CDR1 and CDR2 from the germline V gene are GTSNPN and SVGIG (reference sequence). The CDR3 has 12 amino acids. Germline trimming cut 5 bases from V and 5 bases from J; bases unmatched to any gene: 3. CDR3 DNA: TGTGCCTGGGGGACAGGGCTCGAGACCCAGTACTTC. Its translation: CAWGTGLETQYF.

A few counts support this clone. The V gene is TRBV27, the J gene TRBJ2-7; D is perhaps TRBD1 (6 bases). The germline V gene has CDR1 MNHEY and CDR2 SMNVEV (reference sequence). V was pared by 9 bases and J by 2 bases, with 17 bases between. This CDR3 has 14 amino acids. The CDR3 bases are TGTGCCAGTAGTCCCGGGACAATAACCTACGAGCAGTACTTC. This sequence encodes CASSPGTITYEQYF.

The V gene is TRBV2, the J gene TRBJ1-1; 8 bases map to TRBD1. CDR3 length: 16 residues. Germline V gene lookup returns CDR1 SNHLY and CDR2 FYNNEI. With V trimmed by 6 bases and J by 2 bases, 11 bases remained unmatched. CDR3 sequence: CASRKQGEPSNTEAFF. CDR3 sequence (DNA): TGTGCCAGCAGGAAACAGGGGGAGCCATCTAACACTGAAGCTTTCTTT.

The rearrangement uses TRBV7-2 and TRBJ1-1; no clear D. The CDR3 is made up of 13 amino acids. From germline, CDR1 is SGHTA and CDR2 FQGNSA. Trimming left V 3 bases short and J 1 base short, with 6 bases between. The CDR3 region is CASSFTENTEAFF. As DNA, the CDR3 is TGTGCCAGCAGCTTCACAGAGAACACTGAAGCTTTCTTT.

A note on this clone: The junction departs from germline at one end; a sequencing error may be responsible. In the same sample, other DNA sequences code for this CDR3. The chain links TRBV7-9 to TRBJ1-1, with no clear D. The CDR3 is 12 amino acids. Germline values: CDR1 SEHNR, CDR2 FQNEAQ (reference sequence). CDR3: CSSSLVGTEAFF. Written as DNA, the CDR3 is TGTTCCAGCAGCTTAGTCGGGACTGAAGCTTTCTTT.

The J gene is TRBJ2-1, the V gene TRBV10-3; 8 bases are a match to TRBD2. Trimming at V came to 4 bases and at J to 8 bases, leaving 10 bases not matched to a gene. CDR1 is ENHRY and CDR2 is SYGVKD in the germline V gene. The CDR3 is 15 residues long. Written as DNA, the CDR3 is TGTGCCATCAGTGGTAACGGGAGGGCCGGGGATGAGCAGTTCTTC. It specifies CAISGNGRAGDEQFF.

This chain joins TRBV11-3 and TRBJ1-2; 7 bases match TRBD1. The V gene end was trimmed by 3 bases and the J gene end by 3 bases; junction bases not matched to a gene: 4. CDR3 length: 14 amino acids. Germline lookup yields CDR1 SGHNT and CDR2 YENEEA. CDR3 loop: CASSFPGQHYGYTF. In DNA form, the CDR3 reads TGTGCCAGCAGCTTTCCGGGACAGCACTATGGCTACACCTTC.

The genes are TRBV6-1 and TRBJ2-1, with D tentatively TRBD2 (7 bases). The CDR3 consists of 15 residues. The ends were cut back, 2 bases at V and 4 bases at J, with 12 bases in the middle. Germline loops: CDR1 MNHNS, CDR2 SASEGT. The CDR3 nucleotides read TGTGCCAGCAGTGAAAGGGGGGGGCCATACAATGAGCAGTTCTTC. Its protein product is CASSERGGPYNEQFF.

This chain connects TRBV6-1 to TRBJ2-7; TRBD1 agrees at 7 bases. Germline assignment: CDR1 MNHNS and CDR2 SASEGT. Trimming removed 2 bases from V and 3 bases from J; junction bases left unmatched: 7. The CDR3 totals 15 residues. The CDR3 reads CASSESDRSYYEQYF. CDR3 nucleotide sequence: TGTGCCAGCAGTGAATCGGACAGGAGCTACTACGAGCAGTACTTC.

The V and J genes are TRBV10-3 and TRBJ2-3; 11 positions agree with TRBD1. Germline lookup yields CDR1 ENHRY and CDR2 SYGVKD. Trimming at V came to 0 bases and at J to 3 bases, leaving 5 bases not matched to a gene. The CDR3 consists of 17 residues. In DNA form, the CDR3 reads TGTGCCATCAGTGAGTCCCGGACAGGGGGCTATACAGATACGCAGTATTTT. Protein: CAISESRTGGYTDTQYF.

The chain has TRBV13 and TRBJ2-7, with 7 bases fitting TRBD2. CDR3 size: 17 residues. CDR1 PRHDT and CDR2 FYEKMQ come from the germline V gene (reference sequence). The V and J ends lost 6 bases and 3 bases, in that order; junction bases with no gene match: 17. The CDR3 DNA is TGTGCCAGCAGACCTAGCTATGGGGGGGAAGTAATCTACGAGCAGTACTTC. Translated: CASRPSYGGEVIYEQYF.

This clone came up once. CDR3 nucleotides: TGCAGCGTTGCGCCGGGACAGGGAACGGAGGAGCAGTACTTC. The encoded protein is CSVAPGQGTEEQYF. This chain joins TRBV29-1 and TRBJ2-7, with TRBD1 matching 9 bases. The CDR3 is 14 amino acids. V trimming: 4 bases; J trimming: 7 bases; junction bases outside the gene matches: 11. The germline V gene has CDR1 SQVTM and CDR2 ANQGSEA.

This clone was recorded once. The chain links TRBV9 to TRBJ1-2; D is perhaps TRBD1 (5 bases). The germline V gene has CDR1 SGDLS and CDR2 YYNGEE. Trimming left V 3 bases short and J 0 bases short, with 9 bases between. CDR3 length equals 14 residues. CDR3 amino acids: CASSAGGANYGYTF. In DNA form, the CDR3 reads TGTGCCAGCAGCGCTGGGGGGGCTAACTATGGCTACACCTTC.